These 30 T cell receptor beta chains share one sample of origin, sequenced in a study of cytomegalovirus exposure and HLA in healthy donors. 13 Jbeta primers and 60 Vbeta primers were used for the PCR. Profiled with immunoSEQ multiplex PCR; TCRdb holds only in-frame clones, not every one. The specimen's table records about 130,000 clones. The sample taken for sequencing was PBMCs. These receptors all come from a man between 18 and 35 years old in good health and CMV-seronegative.

The CDR3 DNA reads as TGTGCCAGCAGTTATAACACAGTACCCTCTGGAAACACCATATATTTT. Its protein is CASSYNTVPSGNTIYF. This chain links TRBV28 with TRBJ1-3, with D unclear. This CDR3 comprises 16 residues. Germline CDR1 MDHEN, CDR2 SYDVKM. V was trimmed by 4 bases and J by 0 bases, leaving 13 bases between them.

J is TRBJ2-7 and V is TRBV5-6; the match to TRBD2 covers 9 bases. Germline V CDR1 and CDR2: SGHDT, YYEEEE. V was pared by 4 bases and J by 4 bases, with 9 bases of the junction left unmatched. CDR3 size: 15 residues. Here the CDR3 reads CASSPAGLAGYEQYF. CDR3 in DNA: TGTGCCAGCAGCCCCGCAGGGCTAGCGGGATACGAGCAGTACTTC.

The V gene is TRBV7-2, the J gene TRBJ2-1; the match to TRBD2 covers 11 bases. The CDR3 length is 15 residues. With V trimmed by 4 bases and J by 12 bases, 11 bases remained unmatched. Germline CDR1 SGHTA, CDR2 FQGNSA. CDR3 nucleotides: TGTGCCAGCAGCTCGTTAGCGGGGGGGCCTTCGAGGCAGTTCTTC. It translates to CASSSLAGGPSRQFF.

This chain uses TRBV28 with TRBJ1-2, with a tentative D call TRBD1 (6 bases). V was cut by 7 bases and J by 0 bases, with 9 bases left in between. This CDR3 contains 13 residues. Germline loops: CDR1 MDHEN, CDR2 SYDVKM. CDR3 amino acids: CASTRQANYGYTF. The CDR3 DNA reads as TGTGCCAGCACTCGACAGGCTAACTATGGCTACACCTTC.

The gene calls are TRBV11-3 and TRBJ2-1; 7 bases map to TRBD2. Looked up from germline, CDR1 is SGHNT and CDR2 is YENEEA. With 1 base clipped from V and 8 bases from J, the junction kept 5 bases outside the gene matches. The CDR3 length is 14 residues. The CDR3: CASSLGWGGDEQFF. As DNA, the CDR3 is TGTGCCAGCAGCTTAGGTTGGGGGGGGGATGAGCAGTTCTTC.

V usage is TRBV4-1 and J usage is TRBJ1-1; possibly TRBD1 for D (6 bases). Germline V gene sequence: CDR1 MGHRA, CDR2 YSYEKL. The CDR3 is 13 residues long. V shed 2 bases and J shed 7 bases, with 11 bases lying between them. The CDR3 bases are TGCGCCAGCAGCCAACAGGGGAATGATGAAGCTTTCTTT. It encodes CASSQQGNDEAFF.

The J gene is TRBJ2-1, the V gene TRBV20-1; D unclear. CDR1 is DFQATT, CDR2 SNEGSKA, per germline (reference sequence). V gave up 6 bases and J gave up 10 bases, with 10 bases separating them. The CDR3 runs to 10 residues. The CDR3 nucleotides read TGCAGTGCCCCTCAGCGCGAGCAGTTCTTC. Translating it yields CSAPQREQFF.

The rearrangement uses TRBV6-4 and TRBJ2-2; D is uncertain. The CDR3 covers 13 residues. From germline, CDR1 is MRHNA and CDR2 SNTAGT. V gave up 4 bases and J gave up 3 bases, with 6 bases separating them. In DNA form, the CDR3 reads TGTGCCAGCAGTGCCACAGACACCGGGGAGCTGTTTTTT. Its translation is CASSATDTGELFF.

This sequence joins TRBV29-1 and TRBJ1-2; no reliable D call. CDR1 is SQVTM and CDR2 is ANQGSEA in the germline V gene. Trimming shortened V by 6 bases and J by 5 bases, and 10 bases separated the two germline ends. CDR3 size: 11 residues. The CDR3 sequence: CSVLGRYGYTF. Here the CDR3 DNA reads TGCAGCGTCCTGGGGAGGTATGGCTACACCTTC.

This sequence joins TRBV27 and TRBJ2-7; TRBD1 is a possible D gene (6 bases). Trimming shortened V by 9 bases and J by 3 bases, and 15 bases separated the two germline ends. The CDR3 covers 13 residues. Per germline, CDR1 MNHEY and CDR2 SMNVEV (reference sequence). The CDR3 DNA follows: TGTGCCAGTGCTACAGGGAACTTCTACGAGCAGTACTTC. Translation: CASATGNFYEQYF.

The chain links TRBV6-5 to TRBJ2-7; no reliable D call. The CDR3 runs to 13 residues. Germline CDR1 MNHEY, CDR2 SVGAGI. The V end was cut by 6 bases, the J end by 4 bases, with 13 bases between. Here the CDR3 reads CASSIDKAYEQYF. CDR3 coding DNA: TGTGCCAGCAGCATCGACAAAGCATACGAGCAGTACTTC.

CDR3 bases: TGTGCCTGGAGTGTGGGACAGGGGAATCAGCCCCAGCATTTT. Translating it yields CAWSVGQGNQPQHF. The chain joins TRBV30 to TRBJ1-5, with 10 bases lining up with TRBD1. The CDR3 spans 14 residues. V was pared by 0 bases and J by 4 bases, with 0 bases of the junction left unmatched. Germline V gene data show CDR1 as GTSNPN and CDR2 as SVGIG (reference sequence).

The chain couples TRBV18 to TRBJ2-2; D is ambiguous. V was trimmed by 0 bases and J by 2 bases, leaving 4 bases between them. There are 14 residues in the CDR3. Germline CDR1 KGHSH, CDR2 LQKENI. The CDR3 sequence: CASSPPRNTGELFF. CDR3 DNA sequence: TGTGCCAGCTCACCACCGCGCAACACCGGGGAGCTGTTTTTT.

The chain employs TRBV14 and TRBJ2-5; D possibly corresponds to TRBD2 (6 bases). Near its end, the DNA agrees better with TRBJ2-7, so the J call may be wrong. CDR3 length: 17 residues. CDR1 SGHDN and CDR2 FVKESK come from the germline V gene. This chain's CDR3 is CASSQEGKTSLTYEQYF. The CDR3 region has the DNA TGTGCCAGCAGCCAAGAAGGTAAAACTAGCCTAACCTACGAGCAGTACTTC.

In the case of this clone: Likely a read error: the CDR3 ends without its conserved phenylalanine or tryptophan. The rearrangement uses TRBV29-1 and TRBJ1-2; 9 nucleotides agree with TRBD1. V lost 6 bases and J lost 4; bases outside the gene matches: 9. Looked up from germline, CDR1 is SQVTM and CDR2 is ANQGSEA. CDR3 size: 14 residues. The CDR3 bases are TGCAGCGTATCGACAGGGGGAAGGAGCTATGGCTACACCTCC. This codes for CSVSTGGRSYGYTS.

V usage is TRBV14 and J usage is TRBJ2-7; no definite D call. V was pared by 3 bases and J by 2 bases, with 11 bases between. The CDR3 consists of 14 residues. Germline assignment: CDR1 SGHDN and CDR2 FVKESK. This chain's CDR3 is CASSHNPGPYEQYF. In nucleotides, the CDR3 is TGTGCCAGCAGCCATAACCCGGGTCCCTACGAGCAGTACTTC.

The rearrangement links TRBV9 to TRBJ1-6; unclear D gene. Germline loops: CDR1 SGDLS, CDR2 YYNGEE. The V and J ends lost 6 bases and 5 bases respectively, with 6 bases between them. The CDR3 consists of 12 residues. In nucleotides, the CDR3 is TGTGCCAGCAAAGGAGATAATTCACCCCTCCACTTT. Translating gives CASKGDNSPLHF. The variable domain in full, completed from reference TRBV9 and TRBJ1-6, reads DSGVTQTPKHLITATGQRVTLRCSPRSGDLSVYWYQQSLDQGLQFLIQYYNGEERAKGNILERFSAQQFPDLHSELNLSSLELGDSALYFCASKGDNSPLHFGNGTRLTVT.

The V gene is TRBV19, the J gene TRBJ2-7, with D maybe TRBD2 (6 bases). V lost 3 bases to trimming and J lost 2 bases, with 14 bases between them. The CDR3 length is 15 residues. From germline, CDR1 is LNHDA and CDR2 SQIVND (reference sequence). CDR3 in amino acids: CASSIIRGGTYEQYF. DNA of the CDR3: TGTGCCAGTAGTATTATAAGAGGCGGGACCTACGAGCAGTACTTC.

CDR3 nucleotides: TGTGCCAGCAGCTTCTCGGACAGGGGTGAAGGAGCTTTCTTT. Amino acid sequence: CASSFSDRGEGAFF. The chain combines TRBV7-2 with TRBJ1-1; TRBD1 aligns across 9 bases. The ends lost 3 bases at V and 10 bases at J; junction bases unmatched: 9. CDR1 and CDR2 from the germline V gene are SGHTA and FQGNSA. CDR3 length: 14 amino acids.

The chain couples TRBV28 to TRBJ1-1; the D is unclear. This CDR3 contains 14 residues. V was shortened by 7 bases and J by 0 bases, with 12 bases between the two germline ends. Germline CDR1 MDHEN, CDR2 SYDVKM. The CDR3 here is CASTEHVMNTEAFF. CDR3 coding DNA: TGTGCCAGCACCGAGCACGTAATGAACACTGAAGCTTTCTTT.

The V gene is TRBV5-4, the J gene TRBJ1-2; 10 bases align to TRBD1. CDR1 is SGHNT, CDR2 YYREEE, per germline (reference sequence). The CDR3 loop spans 15 amino acids. After removal of 5 bases from V and 6 bases from J, the junction contained 10 bases not matched to a gene. The CDR3 spells CASRPRDRGDHGYTF. The CDR3 coding sequence is TGTGCCAGCAGACCCCGGGACAGGGGAGATCATGGCTACACCTTC.

V and J are TRBV4-1 and TRBJ2-2; 9 bases are shared with TRBD2. V lost 0 bases to trimming and J lost 4 bases; unmatched junction nucleotides: 9. CDR3 length: 18 amino acids. Germline V gene data show CDR1 as MGHRA and CDR2 as YSYEKL. CDR3 coding DNA: TGCGCCAGCAGCCAAGATGGCGGCGGGGGGGCAGTCACCGGGGAGCTGTTTTTT. It yields the protein CASSQDGGGGAVTGELFF.

The V call is TRBV2, the J call TRBJ2-7; TRBD2 matches at 16 bases. The CDR3 is made up of 17 amino acids. CDR1 is SNHLY and CDR2 is FYNNEI in the germline V gene. The J segment lost 5 bases and the V segment lost 5 bases, leaving 9 bases of the junction unmatched. The CDR3 bases are TGTGCCAGCAGTTCGGCGGGACTAGCGGGAGGGCCCCACGAGCAGTACTTC. It specifies CASSSAGLAGGPHEQYF.

The rearrangement links TRBV19 to TRBJ1-3; TRBD1 might be the D (6 bases). With 9 bases removed from V and 2 bases from J, the gap between germline ends came to 20 bases. The CDR3 contains 16 residues. Germline values: CDR1 LNHDA, CDR2 SQIVND (reference sequence). CDR3 nucleotide sequence: TGTGCCAGCAAATCCGCCCACAGGGCCCCTGGAAACACCATATATTTT. Protein product: CASKSAHRAPGNTIYF.

The V call is TRBV6-5, the J call TRBJ2-5; D might be TRBD1 (6 bases). The end of the DNA is better explained by TRBJ2-7, so the J call may be wrong. The CDR3 consists of 14 residues. The germline CDR1 and CDR2 sequences are MNHEY and SVGAGI. The CDR3 loop is CASSYGRGHSEQYF. CDR3 in DNA: TGTGCCAGCAGTTACGGCAGGGGCCACTCCGAGCAGTACTTC.

The V gene is TRBV4-1, the J gene TRBJ1-2; TRBD1 agrees at 10 bases. The germline V gene encodes CDR1 MGHRA and CDR2 YSYEKL. V lost 0 bases, J lost 5 bases, and 3 bases stayed unmatched. The CDR3 length is 15 residues. The CDR3 here is CASSQDRDRGYGYTF. The CDR3 nucleotides are TGCGCCAGCAGCCAAGACCGGGACAGGGGTTATGGCTACACCTTC.

V is TRBV9 and J is TRBJ1-2, with D unresolved. The V end lost 0 bases, the J end lost 4 bases, and 13 bases lay between the germline ends. CDR3 length equals 15 residues. In germline, CDR1 is SGDLS, CDR2 YYNGEE. The CDR3 bases are TGTGCCAGCAGCGTAGGTCCAGTTCCCCTCTATGGCTACACCTTC. It codes for CASSVGPVPLYGYTF.

The rearrangement links TRBV28 to TRBJ1-5, with D possibly matching TRBD1 (5 bases). The CDR3 extends over 13 amino acids. The ends were cut back, 2 bases at V and 6 bases at J, with 8 bases in the middle. Per germline, CDR1 MDHEN and CDR2 SYDVKM. The CDR3, as DNA: TGTGCCAGCAGTTTACTGGGGGGTCAGCCCCAGCATTTT. Its protein is CASSLLGGQPQHF. The full variable domain, rest sourced from reference TRBV28 and TRBJ1-5, is DVKVTQSSRYLVKRTGEKVFLECVQDMDHENMFWYRQDPGLGLRLIYFSYDVKMKEKGDIPEGYSVSREKKERFSLILESASTNQTSMYLCASSLLGGQPQHFGDGTRLSIL.

The V call is TRBV11-2, the J call TRBJ2-7, with D unclear. Germline V gene sequence: CDR1 SGHAT, CDR2 FQNNGV. The CDR3 contains 11 residues. The germline V and J ends were trimmed by 10 bases and 5 bases, with 12 bases remaining between them. CDR3 DNA sequence: TGTGCCATCGAGCTTCAAAACGAGCAGTACTTC. Residues: CAIELQNEQYF.

The chain has TRBV30 and TRBJ1-1; 7 bases map to TRBD1. The germline V gene has CDR1 GTSNPN and CDR2 SVGIG (reference sequence). V dropped 3 bases and J dropped 1; count of bases not matched to a gene: 5. The length of the CDR3 is 14 residues. The CDR3: CAWRKGTANTEAFF. The CDR3 nucleotides read TGTGCCTGGAGAAAAGGGACAGCGAACACTGAAGCTTTCTTT. Full variable domain (missing parts from reference TRBV30 and TRBJ1-1): SQTIHQWPATLVQPVGSPLSLECTVEGTSNPNLYWYRQAAGRGLQLLFYSVGIGQISSEVPQNLSASRPQDRQFILSSKKLLLSDSGFYLCAWRKGTANTEAFFGQGTRLTVV.